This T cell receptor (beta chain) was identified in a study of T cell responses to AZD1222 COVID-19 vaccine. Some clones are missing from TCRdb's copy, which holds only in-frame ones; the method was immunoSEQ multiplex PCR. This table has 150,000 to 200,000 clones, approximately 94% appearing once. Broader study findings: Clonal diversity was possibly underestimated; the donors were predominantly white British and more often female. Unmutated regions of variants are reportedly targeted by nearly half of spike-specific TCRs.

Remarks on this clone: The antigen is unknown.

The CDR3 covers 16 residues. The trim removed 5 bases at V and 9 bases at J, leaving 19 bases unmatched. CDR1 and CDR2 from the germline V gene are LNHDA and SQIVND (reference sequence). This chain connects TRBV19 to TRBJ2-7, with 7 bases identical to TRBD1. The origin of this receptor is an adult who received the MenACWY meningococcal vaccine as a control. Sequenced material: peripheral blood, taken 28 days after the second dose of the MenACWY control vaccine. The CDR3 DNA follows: TGTGCCAGTAGTGCGACGCCGGGACAGAGGATTTTTGGGCAGTACTTC. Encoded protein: CASSATPGQRIFGQYF.